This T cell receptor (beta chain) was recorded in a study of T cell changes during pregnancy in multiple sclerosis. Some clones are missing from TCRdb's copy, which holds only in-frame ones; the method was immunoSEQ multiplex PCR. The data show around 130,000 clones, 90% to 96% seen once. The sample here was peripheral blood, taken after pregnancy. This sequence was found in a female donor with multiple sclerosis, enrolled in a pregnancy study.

CDR3 residues: CSAILSREQYF. The CDR3 region has the DNA TGCAGTGCTATCCTCTCTCGCGAGCAGTACTTC. The V gene is TRBV20-1, the J gene TRBJ2-7; D gene ambiguous. V was shortened by 4 bases and J by 6 bases, with 10 bases between the two germline ends. The CDR3 extends over 11 amino acids. Germline CDR1 and CDR2: DFQATT and SNEGSKA (reference sequence).